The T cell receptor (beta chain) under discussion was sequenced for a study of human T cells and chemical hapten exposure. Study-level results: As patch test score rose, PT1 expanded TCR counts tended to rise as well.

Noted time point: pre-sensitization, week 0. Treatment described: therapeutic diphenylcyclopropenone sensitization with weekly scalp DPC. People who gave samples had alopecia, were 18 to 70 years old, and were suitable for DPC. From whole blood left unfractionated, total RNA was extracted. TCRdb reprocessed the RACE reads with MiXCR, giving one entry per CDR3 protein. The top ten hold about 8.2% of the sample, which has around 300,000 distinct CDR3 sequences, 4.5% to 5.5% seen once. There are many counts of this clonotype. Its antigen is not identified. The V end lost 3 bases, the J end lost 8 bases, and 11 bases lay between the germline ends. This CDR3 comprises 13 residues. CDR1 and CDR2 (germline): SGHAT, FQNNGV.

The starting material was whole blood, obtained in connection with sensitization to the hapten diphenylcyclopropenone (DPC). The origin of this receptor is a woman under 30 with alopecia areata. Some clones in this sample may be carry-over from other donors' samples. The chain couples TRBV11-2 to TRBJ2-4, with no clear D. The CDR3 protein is CASSLGSGHIQYF. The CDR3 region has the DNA TGTGCCAGCAGCTTGGGGTCTGGGCACATTCAGTACTTC.